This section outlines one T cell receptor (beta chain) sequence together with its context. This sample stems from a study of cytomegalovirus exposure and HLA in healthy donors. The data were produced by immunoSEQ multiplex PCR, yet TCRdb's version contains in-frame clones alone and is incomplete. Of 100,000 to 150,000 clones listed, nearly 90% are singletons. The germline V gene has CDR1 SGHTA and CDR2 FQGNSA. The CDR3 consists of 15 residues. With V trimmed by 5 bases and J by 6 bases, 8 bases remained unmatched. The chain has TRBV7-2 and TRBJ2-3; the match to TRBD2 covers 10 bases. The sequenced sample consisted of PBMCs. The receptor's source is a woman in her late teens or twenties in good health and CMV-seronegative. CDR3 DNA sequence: TGTGCCAGCAGCCTGAGCGGGAGGGCCAGGGATACGCAGTATTTT. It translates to CASSLSGRARDTQYF.